This is a list of T cell receptor beta chains from one sample in a study of T cell responses to AZD1222 COVID-19 vaccine. The assay was immunoSEQ multiplex PCR, and TCRdb's table has in-frame clones only and misses some. The sample consists of 140,000 to 150,000 clones, 93% of them appearing once. Sequences were derived from peripheral blood, sampled after recovery from COVID-19. The receptor set was obtained from an adult who had recovered from COVID-19. Both conserved end residues are part of each CDR3. The D gene is left open where the match is weak. Size is stated for part of the rows, as once, few or many counts, or as a class when the clone is expanded.

v_call,clone_size,cdr3_length,j_call,d_call,cdr3_aa,cdr3_nt
TRBV2,-,13,TRBJ2-1,-,CASEKNSYNEQFF,TGTGCCAGCGAAAAGAACTCCTACAATGAGCAGTTCTTC
TRBV24-1,-,17,TRBJ2-3,-,CATSDLGQGGGTDTQYF,TGTGCCACCAGTGATTTGGGCCAGGGTGGGGGCACAGATACGCAGTATTTT
TRBV15,-,15,TRBJ2-2,-,CATSRDRSRVGELFF,TGTGCCACCAGCAGAGATAGGAGCAGGGTCGGGGAGCTGTTTTTT
TRBV27,-,18,TRBJ2-1,TRBD2,CASSLNRLGLAIYNEQFF,TGTGCCAGCAGTTTAAATCGTCTCGGACTAGCGATTTACAATGAGCAGTTCTTC
TRBV19,-,15,TRBJ1-1,TRBD1,CASSRGDRGNTEAFF,TGTGCCAGTAGCCGGGGGGACAGGGGGAACACTGAAGCTTTCTTT
TRBV7-9,-,14,TRBJ2-3,-,CASRGDTSTDTQYF,TGTGCCAGCAGGGGGGACACAAGCACAGATACGCAGTATTTT
TRBV28,-,17,TRBJ1-5,TRBD1,CASRIAVGTGRNQPQHF,TGTGCCAGCAGAATTGCAGTTGGGACAGGGCGCAATCAGCCCCAGCATTTT
TRBV15,-,14,TRBJ2-7,TRBD1,CATSRTGDLSEQYF,TGTGCCACCAGCAGGACAGGGGATTTGTCCGAGCAGTACTTC
TRBV4-1,-,15,TRBJ1-5,-,CASSLEQVPNQPQHF,TGCGCCAGCAGCCTTGAACAGGTCCCCAATCAGCCCCAGCATTTT
TRBV10-2,few,17,TRBJ2-2,-,CASSGNKGVRYTGELFF,TGCGCCAGCAGTGGGAACAAGGGGGTTCGTTACACCGGGGAGCTGTTTTTT
TRBV2,-,15,TRBJ2-1,TRBD1,CASSSGDRFYNEQFF,TGTGCCAGCAGTTCCGGGGACAGGTTTTACAATGAGCAGTTCTTC
TRBV24-1,-,15,TRBJ2-5,TRBD2,CATAGTSAPGETQYF,TGTGCCACCGCCGGGACTAGCGCGCCGGGGGAGACCCAGTACTTC
TRBV28,-,17,TRBJ1-6,-,CASSATRPHAYNSPLHF,TGTGCCAGCAGTGCTACAAGGCCCCACGCTTATAATTCACCCCTCCACTTT
TRBV5-5,-,15,TRBJ2-5,-,CASLHRVTPGATQYF,TGTGCCAGCTTGCACAGGGTTACCCCGGGGGCGACCCAGTACTTC
TRBV9,-,14,TRBJ2-5,TRBD1,CASSLTQGAETQYF,TGTGCCAGCAGCCTCACCCAGGGGGCGGAGACCCAGTACTTC
TRBV29-1,-,13,TRBJ2-5,TRBD2,CSVRGGREETQYF,TGCAGCGTTAGGGGCGGGAGGGAGGAGACCCAGTACTTC
TRBV19,-,12,TRBJ1-5,-,CASGIGGQPQHF,TGTGCCAGTGGGATCGGGGGTCAGCCCCAGCATTTT
TRBV28,-,17,TRBJ2-1,-,CASSLSSEGHRRHEQFF,TGTGCCAGCAGTCTATCCTCGGAGGGCCACAGGCGACATGAGCAGTTCTTC
TRBV11-2,-,15,TRBJ2-1,TRBD2,CASSSGTSAYNEQFF,TGTGCCAGCAGCTCTGGGACTAGCGCCTACAATGAGCAGTTCTTC
TRBV5-1,-,14,TRBJ1-1,-,CASSFFGLGTEAFF,TGCGCCAGCAGCTTTTTTGGGCTCGGGACTGAAGCTTTCTTT
TRBV5-8,-,12,TRBJ2-1,-,CASEGSYNEQFF,TGTGCCAGCGAGGGTAGCTACAATGAGCAGTTCTTC
TRBV20-1,-,14,TRBJ2-1,-,CSASRAPHGGAQFF,TGCAGTGCTAGTAGGGCACCTCATGGAGGAGCGCAGTTCTTC
TRBV29-1,once,15,TRBJ2-7,-,CSVDSGGAESYEQYF,TGCAGCGTTGACTCGGGGGGCGCAGAGTCCTACGAGCAGTACTTC
TRBV7-8,-,16,TRBJ2-1,TRBD2,CASSLVAGGAGNEQFF,TGTGCCAGCAGCTTAGTAGCGGGAGGGGCTGGCAATGAGCAGTTCTTC
TRBV19,-,16,TRBJ2-7,TRBD2,CASSRTLAGLVYEQYF,TGTGCCAGTAGTAGGACGCTAGCGGGATTGGTCTACGAGCAGTACTTC
TRBV24-1,-,16,TRBJ1-1,TRBD1,CATSGAGTVGDTEAFF,TGTGCCACCAGCGGGGCGGGGACAGTGGGAGACACTGAAGCTTTCTTT
TRBV5-5,-,15,TRBJ2-7,-,CASSLESGRTYEQYF,TGTGCCAGCAGCTTGGAGTCAGGTCGGACCTACGAGCAGTACTTC